This record covers a single T cell receptor beta chain. In this sample, this clone turned up a few times. No cognate antigen has been identified for it. The input lacks base qualities; no much larger clone sits a single base away. The donors were healthy, HIV-negative adults who had no recently reported acute infections or vaccinations. Every donor was a Caucasian adult residing in Nashville, Tennessee, USA. For unsorted samples, 75 million to 90 million PBMCs were counted and genomic DNA was extracted with the QIAamp DNA Blood Mini kit. Blood was collected by leukapheresis, and PBMCs were isolated by Ficoll-Histopaque density gradient centrifugation and then cryopreserved in liquid nitrogen vapor phase. Using the deep immunoSEQ assay, TCR CDR3 regions were amplified from genomic DNA by multiplex PCR. Extracted genomic DNA from each cell subset was spread evenly across all wells of several immunoSEQ 96-well plates, with each plate serving as a replicate. For unsorted PBMC, around 310 ng of genomic DNA, equivalent to around 30,000 T cell genomes, went into each replicate PCR. Ten immunoSEQ deep assay plates were used to sequence unsorted PBMC genomic DNA. Purified libraries were quantified with a Qubit 3.0 fluorometer, sized on a Bioanalyzer 2100, and re-quantified with the KAPA Library Quantification kit. Each immunoSEQ 96-well plate was sequenced on its own single-read 150-cycle Illumina NextSeq 550 flow cell. The study's own analysis went as follows. Because the immunoSEQ output held only junctional sequences and lacked quality scores, the filtering could not match the filtering applied to full-length reads. Sequences were annotated with PyIR, a Python wrapper for IgBLAST v1.9, and V/J genes and CDR3 were assigned using IMGT germline references. Reads with weak V/J assignments (E-value above 1e-6), missing CDR3, stop codons, out-of-frame junctions, or ambiguous translated residues were removed. V3J clonotypes were defined as sequences sharing an identical inferred V gene, J gene, and CDR3 amino acid sequence. Percentage overlap between repertoires was computed as shared unique clonotypes divided by the size of the smaller repertoire. Repertoire richness was assessed with RTK rarefaction, the Chao1 estimator, and Recon v2.1 estimates of unobserved clonotypes. Imported from immuneACCESS, the table was reduced by TCRdb to in-frame sequences with V and J called. These copies leave out some clones; in studies compared against another copy, an unresolved V gene accounts for under half, and the cause of the remainder is not known. V and J calls plus clone size are reproduced from that table; the DNA served to infer D and trimming. Recorded for this sample are 450,000 to 600,000 clones; around 80% of them occurred a single time. Jointly, the top ten make up over 9.5% of the sample.

The source of the sample is a study of shared clonotypes between healthy human individuals (dated by TCRdb to about 2020). As for the study more broadly: Two women and a few men aged 18 to 49 years were included in the cohort. To estimate repertoire size and how much clonotype sharing occurs between individuals, the study deeply sequenced the blood TCR repertoires of several healthy adults. Libraries were prepared and TCR repertoires were sequenced by different laboratories using diverse techniques, in order to increase sequencing depth and limit assay-specific biases. Per donor, leukapheresis produced somewhere between about 0.94 and 9.5 billion PBMCs. Broader findings and caveats from the paper: The small number of donors limited the genetic and exposure-history diversity represented. Pairwise subsampling indicated that sequencing depth was expected to affect the degree of clonotype sharing among donors. Sampling was restricted to blood, and TCR repertoires in tissues likely differ from the TCR repertoires found in blood.

There are 13 amino acids in the CDR3, from cysteine to phenylalanine inclusive. Of the read, only the CDR3 DNA is kept; its 39 bases are in frame from base 1. The germline V gene (reference sequence) gives CDR1 as SEHNR and CDR2 as FQNEAQ. V lost 3 bases and J lost 16 bases, and the count of bases not matched to a germline gene is 8. This chain joins TRBV7-9 to TRBJ2-1; 11 bases in the junction line up with TRBD1. This receptor was identified in a woman aged 40-49 years in good health. Some clones in this sample may be carry-over from other donors' samples. The specimen sequenced was PBMCs. The CDR3 sequence is CASSFSSGQGGFF. The DNA is TGTGCCAGCAGCTTTTCCTCGGGACAGGGGGGATTCTTC. Extended through the reference TRBV7-9 and TRBJ2-1 proteins, this CDR3 yields the full variable domain: DTGVSQNPRHKITKRGQNVTFRCDPISEHNRLYWYRQTLGQGPEFLTYFQNEAQLEKSRLLSDRFSAERPKGSFSTLEIQRTEQGDSAMYLCASSFSSGQGGFFGPGTRLTVL.